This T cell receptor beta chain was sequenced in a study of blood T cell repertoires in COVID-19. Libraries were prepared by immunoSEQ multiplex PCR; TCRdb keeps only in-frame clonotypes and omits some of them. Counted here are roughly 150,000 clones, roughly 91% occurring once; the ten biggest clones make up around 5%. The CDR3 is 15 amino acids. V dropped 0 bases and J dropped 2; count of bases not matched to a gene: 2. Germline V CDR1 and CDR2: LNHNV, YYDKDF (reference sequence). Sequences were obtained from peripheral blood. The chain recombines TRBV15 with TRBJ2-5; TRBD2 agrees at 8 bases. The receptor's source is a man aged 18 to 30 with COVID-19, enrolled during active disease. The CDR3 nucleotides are TGTGCCACCAGCAGAGAAGTAGCGGGACAAGAGACCCAGTACTTC. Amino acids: CATSREVAGQETQYF. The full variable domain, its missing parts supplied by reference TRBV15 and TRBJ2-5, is DAMVIQNPRYQVTQFGKPVTLSCSQTLNHNVMYWYQQKSSQAPKLLFHYYDKDFNNEADTPDNFQSRRPNTSFCFLDIRSPGLGDTAMYLCATSREVAGQETQYFGPGTRLLVL.